This T cell receptor (beta chain) stems from a study of OX40 agonist ivuxolimab in advanced cancers. The table came from immunoSEQ multiplex PCR; TCRdb's copy has only in-frame clones and leaves some out. The sample includes some 96,000 clones, approximately 89% of them seen just once. The receptor's source is an adult with an advanced solid tumor such as melanoma, head and neck, liver or kidney cancer. This sample comprised CD4+ or CD8+ T cells sorted from blood, obtained in a trial of the OX40 agonist ivuxolimab.

In nucleotides, the CDR3 is TGTGCCATCAGTGCTCAGGGACTGAGCACTGAAGCTTTCTTT. It codes for CAISAQGLSTEAFF. The chain joins TRBV10-3 to TRBJ1-1; tentatively, D is TRBD1 (5 bases). V was shortened by 4 bases and J by 4 bases, with 13 bases between the two germline ends. Germline V gene sequence: CDR1 ENHRY, CDR2 SYGVKD. This CDR3 contains 14 residues.